This T cell receptor (beta chain) was sequenced in a study of early T cells in non-severe SARS-CoV-2 infection. Unique molecular identifiers were attached to individual cDNA molecules. TCRdb analysed the 5' RACE reads with MiXCR anew, one entry per CDR3 protein. The repertoire consists of 80,000 to 100,000 distinct CDR3 sequences, with 13% to 15% occurring once and the leading ten covering over 6.5%. General study results and limits: Matching results from VDJdb favored anti-spike CD8 responses, leaving private and CD4 specificities undetected.

This clonotype appeared a few times. What it recognizes is unknown. The sequence was obtained from an adult who was a healthcare worker with PCR-confirmed SARS-CoV-2 infection or an uninfected control (not recorded which). Sequenced material: whole blood.

CDR3 in DNA: TGTGCCAGCAGAAGGACAGGGGGCTTGAATTCACCCCTCCACTTT. This translates into CASRRTGGLNSPLHF. J is TRBJ1-6 and V is TRBV7-8, with TRBD1 identical over 11 bases. The CDR3 is 15 residues long. Trimming removed 6 bases from V and 7 bases from J; junction bases left unmatched: 5. Per germline, CDR1 SGHVS and CDR2 FQNEAQ.